This T cell receptor (beta chain) was recovered during a study of T-cell reconstitution after alpha-beta-depleted transplantation in children. Preparation of the TCRbeta library involved a method that used unique molecular identifiers. Via MiXCR, TCRdb re-called the PCR reads, giving one row per CDR3 protein. This sample carries some 500,000 distinct CDR3 sequences, 15% to 20% of them seen once, and the ten largest clones take around 3.3%. This clonotype was detected only a few times. The length of the CDR3 is 15 residues. Deletions cut 1 base from V and 7 bases from J, with 16 bases between. Germline lookup yields CDR1 SEHNR and CDR2 FQNEAQ (reference sequence).

The receptor comes from a human donor who donated a stem cell graft to a child with acute lymphoblastic leukemia. The sample here was PBMCs from the stem cell graft donor, taken from the stem cell graft. V and J are TRBV7-9 and TRBJ1-2; perhaps TRBD1 as D (5 bases). CDR3 DNA sequence: TGTGCCAGCAGCTTAGATAGGCAGGGTAGTGCTGGCTACACCTTC. Translation: CASSLDRQGSAGYTF.